Each of the 14 T cell receptor beta chains below was sequenced from the same sample in a study of CD8 T cells in ankylosing spondylitis. Antigens of these TCRs are unknown. Overall study findings and caveats: Blood from ankylosing spondylitis patients appeared to carry a characteristic roughly 8-variant TCR beta motif.

TCRdb reanalysed the 5' RACE reads using MiXCR and keeps one entry per CDR3 protein. Among about 450,000 distinct CDR3 sequences listed, more than 25% were seen once. Material for sequencing was blood, either unsorted or a sorted T cell fraction (not recorded which). The receptors shown here come from a male donor with ankylosing spondylitis.

This clonotype came up a few times. The chain joins TRBV7-9 to TRBJ2-7; D is possibly TRBD1 or TRBD2 (6 bases each). Trimming shortened V by 4 bases and J by 5 bases, and 15 bases separated the two germline ends. CDR1 and CDR2 from the germline V gene are SEHNR and FQNEAQ (reference sequence). The CDR3 is 14 amino acids. The DNA of the CDR3 is TGTGCCAGCAGCTCGCTCCGGGGGCCCCACGAGCAGTACTTC. Protein product: CASSSLRGPHEQYF.

This clonotype was counted only a few times. V is TRBV12-3 or TRBV12-4 and J is TRBJ2-1; possible D gene TRBD2, 7 bases. Between the trimmed V and J ends, which lost 4 bases and 14 bases, there was a span of 15 bases. This CDR3 is built from 12 residues. In DNA, the CDR3 is TGTGCCAGCAGTTACTCTAGGGGGAGGGAGTTCTTC. Translated, it gives CASSYSRGREFF.

The V call is TRBV20-1, the J call TRBJ1-2; possible D gene TRBD1, 6 bases. Trimming shortened V by 3 bases and J by 6 bases, and 11 bases separated the two germline ends. The CDR3 covers 12 residues. The germline gives CDR1 DFQATT, CDR2 SNEGSKA (reference sequence). The CDR3: CSASGQIDGYTF. The DNA of the CDR3 is TGCAGTGCTAGTGGACAGATCGATGGCTACACCTTC.

The V gene is TRBV13, the J gene TRBJ2-7; no firm D call. The germline V and J ends were trimmed by 5 bases and 3 bases, with 11 bases remaining between them. This CDR3 comprises 13 residues. CDR1 and CDR2 (germline): PRHDT, FYEKMQ (reference sequence). In DNA form, the CDR3 reads TGTGCCAGCAGCCCCGGGCTGCTCTACGAGCAGTACGTC. This translates into CASSPGLLYEQYV.

This clonotype has just a few counts. This rearrangement joins TRBV29-1 to TRBJ1-4, with D perhaps TRBD1 (5 bases). The CDR3 has 14 amino acids. Germline CDR1 is SQVTM and CDR2 is ANQGSEA. Trimming took 5 bases from V and 4 from J, leaving 14 bases between them. Written as DNA, the CDR3 is TGCAGCGTTTGTTCTCGGGACGATAATGAAAAACTGTTTTTT. It codes for CSVCSRDDNEKLFF.

The table lists this clonotype with a few counts. V is TRBV12-3 or TRBV12-4 and J is TRBJ2-1, with D possibly being TRBD1 (6 bases). V was trimmed by 5 bases and J by 9 bases, leaving 11 bases between them. This CDR3 comprises 12 residues. CDR3 sequence (DNA): TGTGCCAGCAGTGCCACAGGGCTTGAGCAGTTCTTC. Translating gives CASSATGLEQFF.

The rearrangement uses TRBV2 and TRBJ1-6; D is unclear. Trimming shortened V by 6 bases and J by 8 bases, and 2 bases separated the two germline ends. CDR1 and CDR2 (germline): SNHLY, FYNNEI. The CDR3 runs to 10 residues. CDR3 nucleotide sequence: TGTGCCAGCAGGGATTCACCCCTCCACTTT. Translated, it gives CASRDSPLHF.

This chain links TRBV5-1 with TRBJ2-7; TRBD2 matches 11 bases. The CDR3 has 17 residues. From germline, CDR1 is SGHRS and CDR2 YFSETQ. The J segment lost 4 bases and the V segment lost 2 bases, leaving 11 bases of the junction unmatched. The CDR3 nucleotides read TGCGCCAGCAGCTTATTAGGTGGTACTAGCGGGAGTTACGAGCAGTACGTC. Its translation is CASSLLGGTSGSYEQYV.

The chain couples TRBV21-1 to TRBJ2-3; no DNA check was done on the table's D call, TRBD1. TRBV21-1 is an annotated pseudogene. This CDR3 comprises 17 residues. DNA of the CDR3: TGTGCCAGCAGCAAAGGAAGGGTTACCGGGAACCCAGATACGCAGTATTTT. Translating gives CASSKGRVTGNPDTQYF.

In this sample, this clonotype turned up a few times. J is TRBJ2-5 and V is TRBV24-1; tentative D call: TRBD1 (6 bases). The CDR3 consists of 16 residues. CDR1 KGHDR and CDR2 SFDVKD come from the germline V gene. Trimming cost V 3 bases and J 1 base, with 14 bases left between them. CDR3 region: CATSDTKRQVQETQYF. DNA of the CDR3: TGTGCCACCAGTGATACAAAGAGACAGGTCCAAGAGACCCAGTACTTC.

This clonotype was found many times. This chain links TRBV11-2 with TRBJ2-1; 8 bases line up with TRBD2. The CDR3 is 14 residues long. Per the germline V gene, CDR1 is SGHAT and CDR2 is FQNNGV. The ends lost 3 bases at V and 5 bases at J; junction bases unmatched: 3. For the CDR3, the DNA is TGTGCCAGCAGCTTCGGACTAGCTAACAATGAGCAGTTCTTC. It codes for CASSFGLANNEQFF.

This clonotype came up a few times. The chain has TRBV12-3 or TRBV12-4 and TRBJ1-3, with 9 positions matching TRBD1. The CDR3 sequence is 15 residues long. Losses at the gene ends were 4 bases for V and 0 bases for J; bases not matched to a gene: 1. This CDR3 reads CASSSTGGSGNTIYF. The CDR3, as DNA: TGTGCCAGCAGTTCGACAGGGGGCTCTGGAAACACCATATATTTT.

The chain couples TRBV7-2 to TRBJ1-3, with TRBD1 as a possible D gene (6 bases). This CDR3 spans 16 amino acids. V was clipped by 2 bases and J by 4 bases, with 15 bases between them. Germline assignment: CDR1 SGHTA and CDR2 FQGNSA. CDR3 nucleotide sequence: TGTGCCAGCAGCTTAACACCACAGGGTGTCGGAAACACCATATATTTT. It codes for CASSLTPQGVGNTIYF.

V usage is TRBV11-2 and J usage is TRBJ1-4; the D gene is possibly TRBD1 (6 bases). CDR1 and CDR2 from the germline V gene are SGHAT and FQNNGV. The germline V and J ends were trimmed by 1 base and 4 bases, with 10 bases remaining between them. The CDR3 extends over 15 amino acids. CDR3 protein: CASSLVPGHNEKLFF. CDR3 DNA sequence: TGTGCCAGCAGCTTAGTACCGGGACATAATGAAAAACTGTTTTTT.